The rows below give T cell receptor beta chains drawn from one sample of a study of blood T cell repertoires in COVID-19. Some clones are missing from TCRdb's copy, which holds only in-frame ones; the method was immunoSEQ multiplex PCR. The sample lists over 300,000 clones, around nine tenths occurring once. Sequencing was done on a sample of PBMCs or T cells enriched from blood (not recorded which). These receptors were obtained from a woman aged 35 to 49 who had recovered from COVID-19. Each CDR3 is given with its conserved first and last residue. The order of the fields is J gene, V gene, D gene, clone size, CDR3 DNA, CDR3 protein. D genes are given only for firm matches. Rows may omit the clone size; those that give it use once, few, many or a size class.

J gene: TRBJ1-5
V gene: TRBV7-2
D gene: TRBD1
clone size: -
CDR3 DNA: TGTGCCAGCAGCTTAGAGCCCCAATCCCGGACAGGGGGCTATCAGCCCCAGCATTTT
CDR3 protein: CASSLEPQSRTGGYQPQHF

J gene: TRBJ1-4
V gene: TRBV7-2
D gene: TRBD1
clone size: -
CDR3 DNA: TGTGCCAGCAGCTTAGGGACAGGGGGCACTAATGAAAAACTGTTTTTT
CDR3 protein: CASSLGTGGTNEKLFF

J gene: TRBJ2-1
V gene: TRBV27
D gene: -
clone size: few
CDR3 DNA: TGTGCCATTGCGGACTCCCCTTACGATGAGCAGTTCTTC
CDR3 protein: CAIADSPYDEQFF

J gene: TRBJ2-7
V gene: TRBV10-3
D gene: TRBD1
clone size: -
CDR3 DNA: TGTGCCATCAGATCCGGGACAGATTCCTACGAGCAGTACTTC
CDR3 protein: CAIRSGTDSYEQYF

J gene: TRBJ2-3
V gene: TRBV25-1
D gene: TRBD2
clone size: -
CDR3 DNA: TGTGCCAGCAGTGGCGGTAGCGGGGGCACAGATACGCAGTATTTT
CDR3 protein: CASSGGSGGTDTQYF

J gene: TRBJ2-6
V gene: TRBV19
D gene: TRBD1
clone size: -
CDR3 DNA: TGTGCCAGTAGTATCCTCCGGGACAGGGTCTACTCTGGGGCCAACGTCCTGACTTTC
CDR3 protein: CASSILRDRVYSGANVLTF

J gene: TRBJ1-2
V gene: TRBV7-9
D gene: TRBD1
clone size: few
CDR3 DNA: TGTGCCAGCAGCTTACTAAGGACAGGGGGCTACACCTTC
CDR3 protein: CASSLLRTGGYTF

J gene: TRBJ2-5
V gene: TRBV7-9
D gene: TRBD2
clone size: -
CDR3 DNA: TGTGCCAGCAGCTCCATGTCCGGGGGGGGGACCCAGTACTTC
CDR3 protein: CASSSMSGGGTQYF

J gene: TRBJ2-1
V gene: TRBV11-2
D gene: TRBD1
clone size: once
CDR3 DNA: TGTGCCAGCAGCCCCGGACAGGGGAGGGATGAGCAGTTCTTC
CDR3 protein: CASSPGQGRDEQFF

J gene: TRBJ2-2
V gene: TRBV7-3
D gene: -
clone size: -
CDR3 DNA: TGTGCCAGCAGCTTATCTCCCGCGAACACCGGGGAGCTGTTTTTT
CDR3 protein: CASSLSPANTGELFF

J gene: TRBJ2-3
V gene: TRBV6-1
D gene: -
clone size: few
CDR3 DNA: TGTGCCAGCAGTGAAGGGGGGGCAGATACGCAGTATTTT
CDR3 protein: CASSEGGADTQYF

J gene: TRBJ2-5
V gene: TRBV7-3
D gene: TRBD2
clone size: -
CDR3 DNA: TGTGCCAGCAGCATGACTCATAGCGGGGGTGGGACCCAGTACTTC
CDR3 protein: CASSMTHSGGGTQYF

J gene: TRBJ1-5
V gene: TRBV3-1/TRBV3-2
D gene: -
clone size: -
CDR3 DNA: TGTGCCAGCAGCCCCGGGAGGTATCAGCCCCAGCATTTT
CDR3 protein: CASSPGRYQPQHF

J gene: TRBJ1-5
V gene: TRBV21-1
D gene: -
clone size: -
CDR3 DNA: TGTGCCAGCAGCAACGGACCGGGACAGGGGGCTTCGGGTAAAAGCAATCAGCCCCAGCATTTT
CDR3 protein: CASSNGPGQGASGKSNQPQHF

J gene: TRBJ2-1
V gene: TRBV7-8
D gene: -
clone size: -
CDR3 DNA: TGTGCCAGCAGCTTAGTTGTGCGGAGAAGCTCCTACAATGAGCAGTTCTTC
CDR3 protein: CASSLVVRRSSYNEQFF

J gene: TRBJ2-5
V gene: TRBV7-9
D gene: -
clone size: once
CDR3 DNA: TGTGCCAGCCGCGTGGGGCTGCGGGACGGGACCCAGTACTTC
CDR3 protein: CASRVGLRDGTQYF

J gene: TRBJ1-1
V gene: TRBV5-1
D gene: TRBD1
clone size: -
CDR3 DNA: TGCGCCAGCAGCATATCGGGACAGATGAACACTGAAGCTTTCTTT
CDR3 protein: CASSISGQMNTEAFF

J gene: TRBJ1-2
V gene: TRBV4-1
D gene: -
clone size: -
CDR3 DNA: TGCGCCAGCAGCCAAGGAGTTAGGGGAGGCTATGGCTACACCTTC
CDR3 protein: CASSQGVRGGYGYTF

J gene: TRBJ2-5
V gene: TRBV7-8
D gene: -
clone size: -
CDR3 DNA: TGTGCCAGCAGCTCAACCTACAGGCCCCAAGAGACCCAGTACTTC
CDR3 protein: CASSSTYRPQETQYF

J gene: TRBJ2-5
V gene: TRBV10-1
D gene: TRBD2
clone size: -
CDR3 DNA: TGCGCCAGCAGTGATCCGGGGGGACAAGAGACCCAGTACTTC
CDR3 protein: CASSDPGGQETQYF

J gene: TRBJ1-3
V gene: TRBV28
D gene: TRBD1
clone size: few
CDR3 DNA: TGTGCCAGCAGTTTTGGGACAGGGGAAGGATACACCATATATTTT
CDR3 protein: CASSFGTGEGYTIYF

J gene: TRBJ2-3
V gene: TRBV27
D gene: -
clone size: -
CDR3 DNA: TGTGCCAGCAGTTTTGGACTGGGCACAGATACGCAGTATTTT
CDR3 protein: CASSFGLGTDTQYF

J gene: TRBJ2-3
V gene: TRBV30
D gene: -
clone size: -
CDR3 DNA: TGTGCCTGGAGTGGGAACGGGGGCACAGATACGCAGTATTTT
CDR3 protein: CAWSGNGGTDTQYF

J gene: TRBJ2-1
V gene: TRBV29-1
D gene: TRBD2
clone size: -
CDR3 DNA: TGCAGCGTTACGGGGCTAGCGGGAGGGTCCTACAATGAGCAGTTCTTC
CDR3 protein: CSVTGLAGGSYNEQFF

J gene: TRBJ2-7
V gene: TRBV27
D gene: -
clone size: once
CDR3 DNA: TGTGCCAGCAGTTTAAATCAGGCCTACGAGCAGTACTTC
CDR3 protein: CASSLNQAYEQYF

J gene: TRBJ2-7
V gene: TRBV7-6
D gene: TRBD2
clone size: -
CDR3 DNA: TGTGCCAGCAGCTTAGGGCTAGCGGAAAACTACGAGCAGTACTTC
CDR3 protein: CASSLGLAENYEQYF

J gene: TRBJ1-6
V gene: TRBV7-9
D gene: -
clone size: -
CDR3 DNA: TGTGCCAGCAGCTCCACCTTGAGCTCCTATAATTCACCCCTCCACTTT
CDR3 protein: CASSSTLSSYNSPLHF

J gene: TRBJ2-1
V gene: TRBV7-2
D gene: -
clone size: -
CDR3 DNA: TGTGCCAGCAGCTTATACAACTCCTACAATGAGCAGTTCTTC
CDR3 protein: CASSLYNSYNEQFF

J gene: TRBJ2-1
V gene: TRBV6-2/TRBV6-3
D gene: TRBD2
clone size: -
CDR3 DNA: TGTGCCACCACCCCGCGGGAGCGTACCTACAATGAGCAGTTCTTC
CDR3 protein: CATTPRERTYNEQFF

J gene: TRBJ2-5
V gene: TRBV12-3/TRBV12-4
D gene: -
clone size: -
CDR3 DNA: TGTGCCAGCAGTTTTTCAGGGGAAGAGACCCAGTACTTC
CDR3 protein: CASSFSGEETQYF

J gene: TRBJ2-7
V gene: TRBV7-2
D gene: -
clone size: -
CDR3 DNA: TGTGCCAGCAGCTTGGATAAACAGACAGGGAGGTACGAGCAGTACTTC
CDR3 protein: CASSLDKQTGRYEQYF

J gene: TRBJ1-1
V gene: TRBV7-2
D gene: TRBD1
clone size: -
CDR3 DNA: TGTGCCAGCAGCTTGGATGACAGGGCCACTGAAGCTTTCTTT
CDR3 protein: CASSLDDRATEAFF

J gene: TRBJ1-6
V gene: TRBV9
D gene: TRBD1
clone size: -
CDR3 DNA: TGTGCCAGCAGCGTAGTCGACAGGGGTTCCTATAATTCACCCCTCCACTTT
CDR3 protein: CASSVVDRGSYNSPLHF

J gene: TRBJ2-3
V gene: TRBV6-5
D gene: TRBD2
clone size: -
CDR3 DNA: TGTGCCCCCCAGGGAGGGAGTGTGCCCACAGATACGCAGTATTTT
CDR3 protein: CAPQGGSVPTDTQYF

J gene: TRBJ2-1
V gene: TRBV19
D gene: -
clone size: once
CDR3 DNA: TGTGCCAGTAGTTTTGGAGGGTTGGAGGTTGAGCAGTTCTTC
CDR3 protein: CASSFGGLEVEQFF

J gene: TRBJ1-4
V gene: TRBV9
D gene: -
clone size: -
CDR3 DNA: TGTGCCAGCAGCGCTCTGGGAGGCGCGGCTAATGAAAAACTGTTTTTT
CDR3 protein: CASSALGGAANEKLFF

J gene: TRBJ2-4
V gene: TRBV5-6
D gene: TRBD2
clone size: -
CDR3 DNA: TGTGCCAGCAGCTTGCGACTAGCGGGGGGCCCAAACATTCAGTACTTC
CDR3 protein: CASSLRLAGGPNIQYF

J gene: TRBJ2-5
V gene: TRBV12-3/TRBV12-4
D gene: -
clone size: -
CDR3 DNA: TGTGCCAGCAGTCCTATCGGAGAGACCCAGTACTTC
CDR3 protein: CASSPIGETQYF

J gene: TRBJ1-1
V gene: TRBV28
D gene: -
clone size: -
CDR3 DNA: TGTGCCAGCAGCCCCGACAGACTAGCTTTCTTT
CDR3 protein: CASSPDRLAFF

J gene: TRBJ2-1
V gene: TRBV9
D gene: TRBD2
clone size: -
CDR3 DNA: TGTGCCAGCAGCGCCAACCTCCCCGGGACTAGTCGGGATGAGCAGTTCTTC
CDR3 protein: CASSANLPGTSRDEQFF

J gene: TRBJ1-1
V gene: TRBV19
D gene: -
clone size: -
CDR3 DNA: TGTGCCAGTAGTATAGGTAGAGGGAGAGGGACTGAAGCTTTCTTT
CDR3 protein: CASSIGRGRGTEAFF

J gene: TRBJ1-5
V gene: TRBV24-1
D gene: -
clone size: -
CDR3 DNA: TGTGCCACCAGTGAAGGGGAAGGCAATCAGCCCCAGCATTTT
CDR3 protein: CATSEGEGNQPQHF

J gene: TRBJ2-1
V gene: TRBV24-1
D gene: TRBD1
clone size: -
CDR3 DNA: TGTGCCACTAGGAATGGGGACAGATTCGAACAGGTTTCCAATGAGCAGTTCTTC
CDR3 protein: CATRNGDRFEQVSNEQFF

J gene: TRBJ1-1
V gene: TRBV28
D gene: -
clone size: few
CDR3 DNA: TGTGCCAGCACCAAATCATCTGGACTGCCTGAAGCTTTCTTT
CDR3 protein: CASTKSSGLPEAFF

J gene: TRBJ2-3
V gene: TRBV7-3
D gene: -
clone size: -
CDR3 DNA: TGTGCCAGCAGCCCCTCGATTCTAAATACGCAGTATTTT
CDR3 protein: CASSPSILNTQYF

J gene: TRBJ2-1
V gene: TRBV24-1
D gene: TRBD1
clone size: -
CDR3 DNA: TGTGCCACCTCTCCGGACAGGGGAAATGAGCAGTTCTTC
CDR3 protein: CATSPDRGNEQFF

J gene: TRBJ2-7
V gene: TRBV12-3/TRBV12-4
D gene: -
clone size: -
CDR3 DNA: TGTGCCAGCAGACCGACACGATCCTACGAGCAGTACTTC
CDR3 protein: CASRPTRSYEQYF

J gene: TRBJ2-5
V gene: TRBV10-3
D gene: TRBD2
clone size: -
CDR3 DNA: TGTGCCATCAGTGATGGCGGGGGAACAGAGACCCAGTACTTC
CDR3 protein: CAISDGGGTETQYF

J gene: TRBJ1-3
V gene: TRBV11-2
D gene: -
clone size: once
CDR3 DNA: TGTGCCAGCAGCTCAGCCGGCGGCGGAAACACCATATATTTT
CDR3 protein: CASSSAGGGNTIYF

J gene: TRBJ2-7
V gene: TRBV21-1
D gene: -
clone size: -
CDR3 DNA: TGTGCCAGCAGCAGACCCCCGAGAGGGACACCGACCTACGAGCAGTACTTC
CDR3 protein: CASSRPPRGTPTYEQYF

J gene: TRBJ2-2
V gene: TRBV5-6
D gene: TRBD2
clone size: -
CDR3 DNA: TGTGCCAGCAGCTTGGGACTAGCGGGGGTCACCGGGGAGCTGTTTTTT
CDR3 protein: CASSLGLAGVTGELFF

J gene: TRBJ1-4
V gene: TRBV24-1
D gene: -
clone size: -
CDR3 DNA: TGTGCCACCAGCCCCGGGACACCTGAAAAACTGTTTTTT
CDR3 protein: CATSPGTPEKLFF

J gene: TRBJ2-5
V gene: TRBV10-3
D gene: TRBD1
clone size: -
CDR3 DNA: TGTGCCATCAGCCACAGGGGGCCCCAAGAGACCCAGTACTTC
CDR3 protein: CAISHRGPQETQYF

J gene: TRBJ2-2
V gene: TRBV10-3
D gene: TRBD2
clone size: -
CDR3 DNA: TGTGCCATCAGGGCGGACGGGACTAGCGGGGGCCCCGACACCGGGGAGCTGTTTTTT
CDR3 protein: CAIRADGTSGGPDTGELFF

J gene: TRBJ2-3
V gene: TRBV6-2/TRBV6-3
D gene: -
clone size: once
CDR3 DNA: TGTGCCAGCAGTACCAACCTATTTCATACGCAGTATTTT
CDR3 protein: CASSTNLFHTQYF